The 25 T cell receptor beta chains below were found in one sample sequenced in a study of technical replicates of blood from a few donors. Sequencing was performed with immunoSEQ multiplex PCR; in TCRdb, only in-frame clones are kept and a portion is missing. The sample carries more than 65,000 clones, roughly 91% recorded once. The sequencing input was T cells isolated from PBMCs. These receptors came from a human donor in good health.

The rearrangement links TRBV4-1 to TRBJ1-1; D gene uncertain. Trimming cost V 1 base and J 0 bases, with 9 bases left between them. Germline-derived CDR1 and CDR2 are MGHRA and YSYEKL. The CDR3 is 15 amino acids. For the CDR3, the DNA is TGCGCCAGCAGCCAAGCGGTACAGTTGAACACTGAAGCTTTCTTT. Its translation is CASSQAVQLNTEAFF.

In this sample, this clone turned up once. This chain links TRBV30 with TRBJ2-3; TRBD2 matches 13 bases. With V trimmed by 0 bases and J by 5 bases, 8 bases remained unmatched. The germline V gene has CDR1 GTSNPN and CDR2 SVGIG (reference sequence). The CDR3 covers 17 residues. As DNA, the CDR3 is TGTGCCTGGAGTGTATTTCTACTAGCGGGAGGGGAAGATACGCAGTATTTT. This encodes CAWSVFLLAGGEDTQYF.

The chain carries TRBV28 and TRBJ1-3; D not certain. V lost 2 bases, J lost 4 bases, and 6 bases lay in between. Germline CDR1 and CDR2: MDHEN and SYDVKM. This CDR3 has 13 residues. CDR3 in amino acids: CASSLGTGNTIYF. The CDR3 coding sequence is TGTGCCAGCAGTTTAGGCACGGGAAACACCATATATTTT.

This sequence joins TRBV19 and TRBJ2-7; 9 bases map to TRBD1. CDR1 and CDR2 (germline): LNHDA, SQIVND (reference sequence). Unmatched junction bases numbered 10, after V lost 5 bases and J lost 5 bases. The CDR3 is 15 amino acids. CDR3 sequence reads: CASSFLGQGYNEQYF. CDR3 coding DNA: TGTGCCAGTAGTTTCTTAGGACAGGGGTACAACGAGCAGTACTTC.

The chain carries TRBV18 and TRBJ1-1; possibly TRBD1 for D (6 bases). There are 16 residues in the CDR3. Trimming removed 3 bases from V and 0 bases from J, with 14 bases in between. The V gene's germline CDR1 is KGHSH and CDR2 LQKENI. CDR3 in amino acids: CASSPIGQTMNTEAFF. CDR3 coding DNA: TGTGCCAGCTCACCGATCGGACAGACAATGAACACTGAAGCTTTCTTT.

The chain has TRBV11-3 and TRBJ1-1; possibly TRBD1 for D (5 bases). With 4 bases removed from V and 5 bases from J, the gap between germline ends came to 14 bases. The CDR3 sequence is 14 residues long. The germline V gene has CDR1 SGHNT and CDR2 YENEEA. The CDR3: CASSSGGWVTEAFF. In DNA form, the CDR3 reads TGTGCCAGCAGCTCGGGGGGATGGGTGACTGAAGCTTTCTTT.

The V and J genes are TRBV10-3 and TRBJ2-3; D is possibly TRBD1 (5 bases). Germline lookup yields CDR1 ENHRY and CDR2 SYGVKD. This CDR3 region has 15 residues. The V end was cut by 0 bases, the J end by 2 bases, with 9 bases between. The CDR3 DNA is TGTGCCATCAGTGAGTCGACAGTGATCACAGATACGCAGTATTTT. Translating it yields CAISESTVITDTQYF.

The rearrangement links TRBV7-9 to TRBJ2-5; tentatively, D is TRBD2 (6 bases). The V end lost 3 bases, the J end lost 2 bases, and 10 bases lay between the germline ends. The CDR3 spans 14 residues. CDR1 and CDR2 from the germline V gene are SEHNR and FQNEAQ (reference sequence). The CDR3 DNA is TGTGCCAGCAGCTTCCCCGGAGGGCAAGAGACCCAGTACTTC. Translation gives CASSFPGGQETQYF.

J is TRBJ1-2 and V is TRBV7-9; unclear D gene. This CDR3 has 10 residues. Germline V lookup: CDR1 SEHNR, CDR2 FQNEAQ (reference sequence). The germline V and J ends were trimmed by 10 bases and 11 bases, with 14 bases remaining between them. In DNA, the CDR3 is TGTGCCACGAGGATCGAGGGATACACCTTC. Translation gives CATRIEGYTF.

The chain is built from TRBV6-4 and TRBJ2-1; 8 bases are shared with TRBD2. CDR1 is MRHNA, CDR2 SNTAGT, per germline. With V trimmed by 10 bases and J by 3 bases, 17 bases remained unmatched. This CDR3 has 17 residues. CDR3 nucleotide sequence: TGTGCCACTTCACAATTCGCCAGCGGGGGTTTCTACAATGAGCAGTTCTTC. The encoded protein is CATSQFASGGFYNEQFF.

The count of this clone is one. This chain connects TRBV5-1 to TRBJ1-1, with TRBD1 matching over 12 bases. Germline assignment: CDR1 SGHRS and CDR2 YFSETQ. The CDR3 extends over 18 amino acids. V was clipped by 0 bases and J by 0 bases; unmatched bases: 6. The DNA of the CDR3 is TGCGCCAGCAGCTTGGCCGGGACAGGGGGCCCTATGAACACTGAAGCTTTCTTT. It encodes CASSLAGTGGPMNTEAFF.

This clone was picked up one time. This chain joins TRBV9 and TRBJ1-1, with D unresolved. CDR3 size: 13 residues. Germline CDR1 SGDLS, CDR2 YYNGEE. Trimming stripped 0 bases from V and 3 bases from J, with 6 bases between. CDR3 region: CASSVGGHTEAFF. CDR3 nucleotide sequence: TGTGCCAGCAGCGTAGGTGGGCACACTGAAGCTTTCTTT.

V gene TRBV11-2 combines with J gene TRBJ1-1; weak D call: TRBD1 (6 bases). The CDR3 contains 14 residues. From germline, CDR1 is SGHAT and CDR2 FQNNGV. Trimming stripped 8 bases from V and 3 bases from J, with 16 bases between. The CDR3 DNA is TGTGCCAGCGCAAAGGGGGGGCTGTACACTGAAGCTTTCTTT. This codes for CASAKGGLYTEAFF.

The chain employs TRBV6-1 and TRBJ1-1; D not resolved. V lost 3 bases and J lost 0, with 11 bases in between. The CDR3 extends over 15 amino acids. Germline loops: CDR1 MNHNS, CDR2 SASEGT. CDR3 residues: CASSEIVTLNTEAFF. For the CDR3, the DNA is TGTGCCAGCAGTGAGATTGTCACTCTGAACACTGAAGCTTTCTTT.

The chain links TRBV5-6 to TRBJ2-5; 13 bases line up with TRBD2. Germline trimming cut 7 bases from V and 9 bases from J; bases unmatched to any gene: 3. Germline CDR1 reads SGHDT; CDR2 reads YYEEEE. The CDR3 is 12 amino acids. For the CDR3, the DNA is TGTGCCAGCGAGACTAGCGGGAGGTCCCAGTACTTC. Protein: CASETSGRSQYF.

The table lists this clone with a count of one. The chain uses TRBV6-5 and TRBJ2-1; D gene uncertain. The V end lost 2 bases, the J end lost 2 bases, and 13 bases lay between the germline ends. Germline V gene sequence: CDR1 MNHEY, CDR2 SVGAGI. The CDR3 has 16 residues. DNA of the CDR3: TGTGCCAGCAGTTACAGTCCAGCGCAAGCCTACAATGAGCAGTTCTTC. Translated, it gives CASSYSPAQAYNEQFF.

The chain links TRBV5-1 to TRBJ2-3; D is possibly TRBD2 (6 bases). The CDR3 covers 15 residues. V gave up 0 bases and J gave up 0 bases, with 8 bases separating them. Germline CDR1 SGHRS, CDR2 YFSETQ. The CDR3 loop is CASSLGGTSTDTQYF. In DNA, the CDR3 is TGCGCCAGCAGCTTGGGCGGGACTAGCACAGATACGCAGTATTTT.

The CDR3 DNA reads TGTGCCCAGGCGCTTAACTACGAGCAGTACTTC. Protein product: CAQALNYEQYF. The chain is built from TRBV2 and TRBJ2-7; the D is unclear. The CDR3 spans 11 residues. Germline values: CDR1 SNHLY, CDR2 FYNNEI. V shed 11 bases and J shed 3 bases, with 11 bases lying between them.

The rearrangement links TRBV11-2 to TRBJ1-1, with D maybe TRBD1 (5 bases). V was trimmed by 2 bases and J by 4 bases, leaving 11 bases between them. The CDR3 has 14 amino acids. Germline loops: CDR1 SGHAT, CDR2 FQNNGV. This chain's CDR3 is CASSLMGGGTEAFF. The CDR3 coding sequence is TGTGCCAGCAGCTTAATGGGGGGGGGCACTGAAGCTTTCTTT.

The CDR3 nucleotides read TGTGCCAGCAGTTATAAAATAGAGAACACTGAAGCTTTCTTT. As protein: CASSYKIENTEAFF. The V gene is TRBV6-5, the J gene TRBJ1-1; no clear D gene. V lost 3 bases, J lost 1 base, and 9 bases lay in between. The CDR3 contains 14 residues. CDR1 and CDR2 (germline): MNHEY, SVGAGI.

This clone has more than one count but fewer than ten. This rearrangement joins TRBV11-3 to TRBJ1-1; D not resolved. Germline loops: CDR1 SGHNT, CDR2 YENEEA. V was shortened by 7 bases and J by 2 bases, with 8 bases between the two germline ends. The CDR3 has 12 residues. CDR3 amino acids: CASTSLNTEAFF. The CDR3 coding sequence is TGTGCCAGCACAAGCCTCAACACTGAAGCTTTCTTT.

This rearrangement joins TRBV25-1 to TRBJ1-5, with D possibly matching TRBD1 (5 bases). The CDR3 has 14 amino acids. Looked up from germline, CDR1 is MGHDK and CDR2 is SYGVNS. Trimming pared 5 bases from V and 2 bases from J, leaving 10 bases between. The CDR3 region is CASSIGVGNQPQHF. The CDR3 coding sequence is TGTGCCAGCAGTATAGGGGTAGGCAATCAGCCCCAGCATTTT.

The CDR3 loop is CASSQEGPKRGGRSNTEAFF. The CDR3 region has the DNA TGCGCCAGCAGCCAAGAAGGCCCCAAAAGAGGGGGACGGAGTAACACTGAAGCTTTCTTT. The chain carries TRBV4-1 and TRBJ1-1; D possibly corresponds to TRBD1 (6 bases). The CDR3 is 20 residues long. The germline V and J ends were trimmed by 0 bases and 2 bases, with 25 bases remaining between them. Germline V gene data show CDR1 as MGHRA and CDR2 as YSYEKL.

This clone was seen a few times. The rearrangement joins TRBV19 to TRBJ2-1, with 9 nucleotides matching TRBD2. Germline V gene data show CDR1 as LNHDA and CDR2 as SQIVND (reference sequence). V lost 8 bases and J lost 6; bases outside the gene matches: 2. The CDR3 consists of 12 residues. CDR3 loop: CASLGLANEQFF. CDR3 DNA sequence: TGTGCCAGTTTGGGACTAGCCAATGAGCAGTTCTTC.

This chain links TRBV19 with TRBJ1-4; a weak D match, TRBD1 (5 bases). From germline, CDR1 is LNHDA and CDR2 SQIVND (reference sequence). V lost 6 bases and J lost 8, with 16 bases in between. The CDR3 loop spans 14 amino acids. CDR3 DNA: TGTGCCAGTAGGGTCGGGACTCCCCCCGAAAAACTGTTTTTT. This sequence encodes CASRVGTPPEKLFF.